Below are 12 T cell receptor beta chains sequenced from a single sample in a study of vaccination and CD4 T cells after COVID-19. Documented treatment: approximately 10-day PBMC culture with coronavirus spike peptide pools or control peptides (ViraFEST assay). These receptors have no known antigen. Sequencing of DNA taken from cultured CD4+ T cells relied on the Oncomine TCR Beta short-read assay. TCRdb reprocessed the PCR reads via MiXCR and lists one record per CDR3 protein. The table has about 8,700 distinct CDR3 sequences, about 57% seen once. Specimen: CD4+ T cells from blood, cultured in vitro. These receptors originate from a human donor who had recovered from COVID-19.

This chain joins TRBV15 and TRBJ2-5; no clear D. The CDR3 length is 13 residues. Trimming took off 0 bases at V and 4 bases at J, with 6 bases between the two ends. Germline lookup yields CDR1 LNHNV and CDR2 YYDKDF (reference sequence). The CDR3 loop reads CATSRDLGETQYF. The CDR3 nucleotides read TGTGCCACCAGCAGAGATTTAGGAGAGACCCAGTACTTC.

This sequence joins TRBV2 and TRBJ2-2; D possibly corresponds to TRBD2 (6 bases). The CDR3 has 16 residues. Germline CDR1 reads SNHLY; CDR2 reads FYNNEI. Trimming cost V 6 bases and J 2 bases, with 16 bases left between them. CDR3 nucleotides: TGTGCCAGCAGGTCCCTGGGGGGAGGCAACACCGGGGAGCTGTTTTTT. Translating gives CASRSLGGGNTGELFF.

The chain carries TRBV7-2 and TRBJ1-2; D is uncertain. CDR1 is SGHTA, CDR2 FQGNSA, per germline. The germline V and J ends were trimmed by 3 bases and 2 bases, with 7 bases remaining between them. The CDR3 is 13 amino acids. CDR3 sequence reads: CASSFGRNYGYTF. The CDR3 nucleotides are TGTGCCAGCAGCTTTGGACGGAACTATGGCTACACCTTC.

The chain uses TRBV30 and TRBJ2-7; D is tentatively TRBD1 or TRBD2 (5 bases each). CDR3 length: 15 residues. V lost 0 bases, J lost 5 bases, and 17 bases lay in between. CDR1 and CDR2 (germline): GTSNPN, SVGIG (reference sequence). Here the CDR3 reads CAWSVLGTFGNEQYF. For the CDR3, the DNA is TGTGCCTGGAGTGTACTGGGGACCTTCGGGAACGAGCAGTACTTC. Variable domain in full (rest from reference TRBV30 and TRBJ2-7): SQTIHQWPATLVQPVGSPLSLECTVEGTSNPNLYWYRQAAGRGLQLLFYSVGIGQISSEVPQNLSASRPQDRQFILSSKKLLLSDSGFYLCAWSVLGTFGNEQYFGPGTRLTVT.

This clonotype was detected once. This chain joins TRBV19 and TRBJ1-2; TRBD1 matches 8 bases. Germline-derived CDR1 and CDR2 are LNHDA and SQIVND (reference sequence). CDR3 length: 14 amino acids. Trimming cost V 4 bases and J 8 bases; bases outside gene matches: 9. The CDR3 loop is CASSSGQGHRGYTF. The CDR3 DNA follows: TGTGCCAGTAGTAGTGGACAGGGCCATCGGGGCTACACCTTC.

The DNA for the CDR3 is TGTGCCAGCAGCCTTGGAGGTACAGGGGGCTCGAGTGGCTACACCTTC. Its protein product is CASSLGGTGGSSGYTF. V gene TRBV28 combines with J gene TRBJ1-2; 9 nucleotides match TRBD1. With 6 bases clipped from V and 7 bases from J, the junction kept 15 bases outside the gene matches. The germline gives CDR1 MDHEN, CDR2 SYDVKM. This CDR3 comprises 16 residues.

V gene TRBV29-1 combines with J gene TRBJ1-6; possible D gene TRBD1, 5 bases. CDR3 size: 13 residues. V dropped 4 bases and J dropped 9 bases, with 13 bases sitting between them. Germline lookup yields CDR1 SQVTM and CDR2 ANQGSEA. The CDR3 region has the DNA TGCAGCGTTGTAGAAGGGGAAGGTTCACCCCTCCACTTT. Protein: CSVVEGEGSPLHF. Combining the CDR3 with reference TRBV29-1 and TRBJ1-6 gives the whole variable domain SAVISQKPSRDICQRGTSLTIQCQVDSQVTMMFWYRQQPGQSLTLIATANQGSEATYESGFVIDKFPISRPNLTFSTLTVSNMSPEDSSIYLCSVVEGEGSPLHFGNGTRLTVT.

The chain recombines TRBV7-9 with TRBJ1-2; 8 bases line up with TRBD1. This CDR3 is built from 17 residues. The germline CDR1 and CDR2 sequences are SEHNR and FQNEAQ (reference sequence). After removal of 0 bases from V and 4 bases from J, the junction contained 10 bases not matched to a gene. The CDR3 nucleotides are TGTGCCAGCAGCTTAGCTCCGGACAGGGCAAGGCCCTATGGCTACACCTTC. Its translation: CASSLAPDRARPYGYTF.

Only one count was recorded for this clonotype. This chain connects TRBV7-8 to TRBJ2-3; tentatively, D is TRBD1 (5 bases). V lost 3 bases and J lost 4, with 11 bases in between. The CDR3 loop spans 14 amino acids. Germline loops: CDR1 SGHVS, CDR2 FQNEAQ. CDR3 nucleotide sequence: TGTGCCAGCAGCTTGCAAGACAGAGCAGATACGCAGTATTTT. Its protein product is CASSLQDRADTQYF.

The V call is TRBV19, the J call TRBJ2-7, with 10 bases matching TRBD1. Per the germline V gene, CDR1 is LNHDA and CDR2 is SQIVND (reference sequence). The V and J ends lost 4 bases and 2 bases, in that order; junction bases with no gene match: 2. This CDR3 is 14 amino acids long. CDR3 DNA sequence: TGTGCCAGTAGTACCGGGACAGGGGCCTACGAGCAGTACTTC. It codes for CASSTGTGAYEQYF.

This clonotype appeared a few times. The chain combines TRBV7-9 with TRBJ2-1, with TRBD2 matching over 12 bases. In germline, CDR1 is SEHNR, CDR2 FQNEAQ (reference sequence). The CDR3 runs to 15 residues. V was pared by 5 bases and J by 9 bases, with 8 bases of the junction left unmatched. The CDR3 DNA follows: TGTGCCAGCAGCGACGGACTAGCGGGAATCGGTGAGCAGTTCTTC. It encodes CASSDGLAGIGEQFF.

The genes are TRBV25-1 and TRBJ2-7, with a possible D match to TRBD2 (6 bases). The germline V gene has CDR1 MGHDK and CDR2 SYGVNS. The CDR3 covers 14 residues. Between the trimmed V and J ends, which lost 6 bases and 2 bases, there was a span of 14 bases. The CDR3 DNA sequence: TGTGCCAGCAGCCAACCGGGACTTACCTACGAGCAGTACTTC. It is translated as CASSQPGLTYEQYF.